This T cell receptor (beta chain) was captured in a study of blood T cell repertoires in COVID-19. Whole-study context: The origin of the acute and convalescent COVID-19 samples was the United States, Italy and Spain. The analysed material was cDNA or gDNA that came from T cells, B-cell-depleted T cells, or PBMCs.

As processed by the authors: Reference gene primers were amplified, and this amplification served to estimate nucleated cell counts. Measured with immunoSEQ multiplex PCR; TCRdb has only the in-frame clones, and not every one. V, J and clone size reflect that table, while D and trimming were determined from the DNA. The repertoire has about 150,000 clones, roughly four fifths of them found once; the top ten carry roughly 10%. The ends were cut back, 3 bases at V and 2 bases at J, with 11 bases in the middle. From germline, CDR1 is KGHSH and CDR2 LQKENI. The CDR3 spans 14 residues. The chain has TRBV18 and TRBJ2-7; D might be TRBD1 (5 bases). This clonotype originated in a man aged 65-85 years with active or convalescent COVID-19. Sequencing was done on a sample of peripheral blood. CDR3 DNA: TGTGCCAGCTCACCGTCGACAGACACCTACGAGCAGTACTTC. Translating gives CASSPSTDTYEQYF.